A selection of T cell receptor beta chains follows, all from one sample in a study of cytomegalovirus exposure and HLA in healthy donors. Only in-frame clones appear in the TCRdb table, and some are missing; sequencing was by immunoSEQ multiplex PCR. The sample has 150,000 or so clones, roughly 88% seen once. The sample comprised PBMCs. Receptor source: a man between 45 and 60 years old in good health and CMV-seropositive. Both conserved end residues are part of each CDR3. D genes are given only for firm matches. Only some rows state a clone size, as once, few, many or a class for expanded clones.

J | size | V | D | CDR3 | DNA
TRBJ2-7 | NA | TRBV4-1 | NA | CASSQVSRDPYEQYF | TGCGCCAGCAGCCAAGTATCCAGGGATCCCTACGAGCAGTACTTC
TRBJ1-2 | few | TRBV6-6 | NA | CASTQMPGGYTF | TGTGCCAGCACCCAAATGCCCGGTGGCTACACCTTC
TRBJ2-7 | NA | TRBV25-1 | NA | CASSDPGQPYEQYF | TGTGCCAGCAGTGATCCGGGACAACCCTACGAGCAGTACTTC
TRBJ2-7 | NA | TRBV9 | TRBD2 | CASSKLAGSAYEQYF | TGTGCCAGCAGCAAACTAGCGGGGTCTGCCTACGAGCAGTACTTC
TRBJ2-3 | NA | TRBV7-3 | NA | CASSLRGGLVDTQYF | TGTGCCAGCAGCTTAAGGGGGGGGCTGGTAGATACGCAGTATTTT
TRBJ1-6 | NA | TRBV19 | TRBD1 | CASSIQGVDSPLHF | TGTGCCAGTAGTATACAGGGGGTAGATTCACCCCTCCACTTT
TRBJ1-2 | NA | TRBV19 | TRBD1 | CASSETGTGIYGYTF | TGTGCCAGTAGCGAAACCGGGACAGGGATCTATGGCTACACCTTC
TRBJ2-2 | NA | TRBV9 | TRBD2 | CASSVGGGPLLNTGELFF | TGTGCCAGCAGCGTGGGGGGAGGGCCCCTTCTTAACACCGGGGAGCTGTTTTTT
TRBJ1-2 | NA | TRBV11-2 | NA | CASSLVAAWSYTF | TGTGCCAGCAGCTTAGTGGCGGCCTGGAGCTACACCTTC
TRBJ2-7 | NA | TRBV2 | TRBD1 | CASSASGGAGSYEQYF | TGTGCCAGCAGCGCCTCAGGGGGCGCGGGCTCCTACGAGCAGTACTTC
TRBJ2-1 | NA | TRBV7-3 | TRBD2 | CASSGGLAGRTEQFF | TGTGCCAGCAGCGGGGGACTAGCGGGGCGTACTGAGCAGTTCTTC
TRBJ2-5 | NA | TRBV19 | TRBD1 | CATNRGGQGTGPRYF | TGTGCCACCAACAGAGGGGGACAGGGTACAGGGCCCCGGTACTTC
TRBJ1-5 | few | TRBV5-8 | TRBD1 | CASSPLRTGVSNQPQHF | TGTGCCAGCAGCCCCCTGAGGACAGGGGTGAGCAATCAGCCCCAGCATTTT
TRBJ1-5 | NA | TRBV7-9 | NA | CASSHGTPSNQPQHF | TGTGCCAGCAGCCATGGGACACCTAGCAATCAGCCCCAGCATTTT
TRBJ2-3 | NA | TRBV29-1 | TRBD2 | CSVEATSGTDTQYF | TGCAGCGTTGAGGCGACTAGCGGCACAGATACGCAGTATTTT
TRBJ2-1 | NA | TRBV11-3 | TRBD2 | CASSLGLTSGRAAGNEQFF | TGTGCCAGCAGCTTAGGACTGACTAGCGGGAGGGCGGCTGGCAATGAGCAGTTCTTC
TRBJ1-1 | NA | TRBV15 | NA | CATSTIRRAFF | TGTGCCACCAGCACCATTCGTAGAGCTTTCTTT
TRBJ2-2 | NA | TRBV9 | TRBD1 | CASSVSGTGKLDGELFF | TGTGCCAGCAGCGTAAGCGGGACAGGGAAGTTGGACGGGGAGCTGTTTTTT
TRBJ2-2 | NA | TRBV5-1 | TRBD2 | CASSRSSGSLVGELFF | TGCGCCAGCAGCCGTTCTAGCGGGAGTTTGGTCGGGGAGCTGTTTTTT
TRBJ1-4 | NA | TRBV9 | NA | CASSVEQTTNEKLFF | TGTGCCAGCAGCGTAGAGCAAACTACTAATGAAAAACTGTTTTTT
TRBJ2-3 | NA | TRBV5-1 | NA | CASSYGGASTDTQYF | TGCGCCAGCTCCTATGGGGGGGCCAGCACAGATACGCAGTATTTT
TRBJ2-1 | NA | TRBV5-4 | TRBD2 | CASSFPELASNEQFF | TGTGCCAGCAGCTTCCCGGAACTAGCGTCCAATGAGCAGTTCTTC
TRBJ1-5 | NA | TRBV30 | NA | CAWSEASPIATGQPQHF | TGTGCCTGGAGTGAGGCTTCCCCGATCGCGACGGGTCAGCCCCAGCATTTT
TRBJ1-4 | NA | TRBV5-5 | NA | CASSFGADNEKLFF | TGTGCCAGCAGCTTCGGAGCCGATAATGAAAAACTGTTTTTT
TRBJ1-1 | NA | TRBV25-1 | NA | CASSHGQGLNTEAFF | TGTGCCAGCAGTCACGGACAAGGATTGAACACTGAAGCTTTCTTT
TRBJ2-7 | NA | TRBV11-2 | TRBD2 | CASSFTSGTSYEQYF | TGTGCCAGCAGCTTTACTAGCGGGACCTCCTACGAGCAGTACTTC
TRBJ1-2 | NA | TRBV20-1 | NA | CSARDRGGYTF | TGCAGTGCTAGAGATAGAGGGGGCTACACCTTC
TRBJ2-5 | NA | TRBV25-1 | TRBD2 | CASSEGSSGSETQYF | TGTGCCAGCAGTGAAGGGAGTAGCGGGAGTGAGACCCAGTACTTC
TRBJ2-5 | few | TRBV27 | TRBD2 | CASSLWTLRGGTETQYF | TGTGCCAGCAGTTTGTGGACCCTCCGGGGGGGCACGGAGACCCAGTACTTC
TRBJ1-3 | once | TRBV12-5 | NA | CASGLRAGSGNTIYF | TGTGCTAGTGGTTTGAGGGCTGGGAGTGGAAACACCATATATTTT
TRBJ1-1 | NA | TRBV15 | NA | CATSTPGERNTEAFF | TGTGCCACCAGTACACCAGGGGAAAGGAACACTGAAGCTTTCTTT
TRBJ2-1 | NA | TRBV9 | NA | CASSAGLEEGNEQFF | TGTGCCAGCAGCGCGGGACTCGAGGAGGGCAATGAGCAGTTCTTC
TRBJ1-5 | NA | TRBV19 | TRBD1 | CASRDRGNNQPQHF | TGTGCCAGTAGGGACAGGGGGAACAATCAGCCCCAGCATTTT
TRBJ2-2 | NA | TRBV11-2 | NA | CASSSDAGELFF | TGTGCCAGCAGCTCAGACGCCGGGGAGCTGTTTTTT
TRBJ1-3 | NA | TRBV29-1 | NA | CSAKTLARNTIYF | TGCAGCGCCAAGACACTGGCCAGAAACACCATATATTTT
TRBJ2-1 | NA | TRBV5-1 | TRBD2 | CASSPGGYNEQFF | TGCGCCAGCAGCCCCGGGGGGTACAATGAGCAGTTCTTC
TRBJ2-3 | few | TRBV6-6 | NA | CASERGGRTDTQYF | TGTGCCAGCGAGAGGGGAGGTCGCACAGATACGCAGTATTTT
TRBJ1-5 | NA | TRBV29-1 | TRBD1 | CSAVTGLRNQPQHF | TGCAGCGCCGTGACAGGGCTTCGCAATCAGCCCCAGCATTTT
TRBJ2-7 | NA | TRBV13 | NA | CASSSGSSYEQYF | TGTGCCAGCAGCTCGGGTAGCTCCTACGAGCAGTACTTC
TRBJ2-2 | NA | TRBV18 | NA | CASSRRANTGELFF | TGTGCCAGCTCGCGGCGGGCGAACACCGGGGAGCTGTTTTTT